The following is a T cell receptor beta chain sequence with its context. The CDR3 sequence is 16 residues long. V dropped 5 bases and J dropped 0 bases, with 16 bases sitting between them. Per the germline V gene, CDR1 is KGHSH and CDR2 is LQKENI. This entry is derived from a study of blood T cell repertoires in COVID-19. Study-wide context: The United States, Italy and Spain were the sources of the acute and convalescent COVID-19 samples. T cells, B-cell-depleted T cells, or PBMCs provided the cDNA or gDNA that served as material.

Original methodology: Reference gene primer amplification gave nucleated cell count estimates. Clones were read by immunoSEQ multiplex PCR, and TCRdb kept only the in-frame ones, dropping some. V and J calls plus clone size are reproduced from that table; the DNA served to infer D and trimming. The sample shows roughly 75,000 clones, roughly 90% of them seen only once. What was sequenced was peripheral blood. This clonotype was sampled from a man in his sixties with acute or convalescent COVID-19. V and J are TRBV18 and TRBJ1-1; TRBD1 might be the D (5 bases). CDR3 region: CASSKSQGAMNTEAFF. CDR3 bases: TGTGCCAGCTCAAAATCGCAAGGGGCAATGAACACTGAAGCTTTCTTT.